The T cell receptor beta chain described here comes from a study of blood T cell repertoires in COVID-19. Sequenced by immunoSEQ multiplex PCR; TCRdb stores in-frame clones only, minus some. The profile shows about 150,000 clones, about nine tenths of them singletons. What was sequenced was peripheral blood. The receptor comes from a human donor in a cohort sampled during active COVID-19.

The CDR3 protein is CASSELGGGIEKLFF. The CDR3 nucleotides read TGTGCCAGCAGCGAGCTGGGGGGTGGAATAGAAAAACTGTTTTTT. The rearrangement joins TRBV11-2 to TRBJ1-4; maybe TRBD1 (5 bases). The CDR3 contains 15 residues. Germline assignment: CDR1 SGHAT and CDR2 FQNNGV. Trimming pared 5 bases from V and 8 bases from J, leaving 18 bases between.